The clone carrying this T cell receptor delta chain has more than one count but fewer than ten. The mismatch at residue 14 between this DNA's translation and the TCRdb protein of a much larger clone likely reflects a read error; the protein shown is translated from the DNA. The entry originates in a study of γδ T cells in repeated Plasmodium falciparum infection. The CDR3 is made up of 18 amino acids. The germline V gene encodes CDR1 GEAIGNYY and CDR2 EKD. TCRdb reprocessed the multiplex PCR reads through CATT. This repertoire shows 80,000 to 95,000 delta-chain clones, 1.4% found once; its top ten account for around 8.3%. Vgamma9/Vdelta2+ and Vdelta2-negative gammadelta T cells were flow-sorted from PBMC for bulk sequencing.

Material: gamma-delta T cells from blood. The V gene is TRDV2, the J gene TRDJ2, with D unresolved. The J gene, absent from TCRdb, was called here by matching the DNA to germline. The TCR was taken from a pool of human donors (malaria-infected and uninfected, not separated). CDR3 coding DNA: TGTGCCTGTGACACCCGGTACGACACCCGCCTTTCGACAACACAACTCTTCTTT. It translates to CACDTRYDTRLSTTQLFF.